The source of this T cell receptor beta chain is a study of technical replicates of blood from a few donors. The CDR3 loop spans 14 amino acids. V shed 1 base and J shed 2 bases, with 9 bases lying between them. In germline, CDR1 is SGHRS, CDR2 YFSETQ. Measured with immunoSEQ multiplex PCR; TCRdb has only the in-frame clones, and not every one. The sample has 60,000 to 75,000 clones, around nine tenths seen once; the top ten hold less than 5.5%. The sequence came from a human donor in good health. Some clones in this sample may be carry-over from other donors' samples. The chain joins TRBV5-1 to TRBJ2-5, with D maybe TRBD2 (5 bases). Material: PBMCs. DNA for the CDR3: TGCGCCAGCAGCTTGACGGGGAATCAAGAGACCCAGTACTTC. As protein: CASSLTGNQETQYF.